The clone carrying this TCR beta chain has a single count. Gene names refer to mouse genes. The CDR3 is cut off 1 residue early in the read; its end comes from the germline J gene. This sample was taken from a study of tissue T cells after allogeneic stem cell transplantation. This CDR3 is built from 16 residues. The J segment lost 3 bases and the V segment lost 2 bases, leaving 6 bases of the junction unmatched. In germline, CDR1 is KGHTA, CDR2 FRNEEI. Using immunoSEQ multiplex PCR, the repertoire was profiled, and TCRdb retains in-frame clones only, with some absent. This table holds about 10,000 clones, more than 30% found once. The time point here: mouse harvest day 7 after allogeneic transplant. Each mouse received 10^7 T-cell-depleted marrow cells plus 10^6 splenic CD5+ T cells by tail vein.

Sequencing input: skin. V usage is TRBV24 and J usage is TRBJ2-7; 11 nucleotides match TRBD2. This sequence originates from a female BALB/c mouse given C57BL/6 T cells with graft-versus-host disease after an allogeneic hematopoietic cell transplant. CDR3 protein: CASSLTDWGGNYEQYF. The covered CDR3 bases are TGTGCCAGCAGTCTGACCGACTGGGGGGGAAACTATGAACAGTAC.